The clone carrying this T cell receptor beta chain was found once. The data belong to a study of blood T cell repertoires in COVID-19. Study background: Sites in the United States, Italy and Spain provided acute and convalescent COVID-19 samples. The analysed material was cDNA or gDNA that came from T cells, B-cell-depleted T cells, or PBMCs.

As processed by the authors: Reference gene primers were amplified, and this amplification served to estimate nucleated cell counts. Profiled with immunoSEQ multiplex PCR; TCRdb holds only in-frame clones, not every one. V and J calls and clone size are as listed in that table; D and trimming were resolved from the DNA. The sample has over 250,000 clones; approximately 90% are singletons. The TCR was taken from a woman aged 40 to 50 who had recovered from COVID-19. The specimen sequenced was peripheral blood.

CDR3 DNA sequence: TGTGCCACCAGCCACAGGGGGCCTAGCGGAGACACAGATACGCAGTATTTT. This gives the protein CATSHRGPSGDTDTQYF. The J gene is TRBJ2-3, the V gene TRBV15, with 9 bases aligning to TRBD1. Trimming took 5 bases from V and 2 from J; bases not matched to a gene: 11. Germline-derived CDR1 and CDR2 are LNHNV and YYDKDF (reference sequence). The CDR3 length is 17 residues.